A single sample gave rise to the 23 T cell receptor beta chains below, sequenced in a study of regulatory T cells in long-lasting Graves disease. Arm-PCR with iRepertoire HTBI primers amplified the CDR3 regions for these TCR beta libraries. TCRdb called the multiplex PCR reads again in MiXCR, with one record for every CDR3 protein. The sample carries hundreds of thousands of distinct CDR3 sequences, less than 20% recorded once. Time point defined: newly diagnosed GD, antithyroid drugs for less than 3 months. PBMCs were the source of the RNA used for TCR sequencing. Source: peripheral blood mononuclear cells (PBMCs), taken at new diagnosis, from a patient treated with antithyroid drugs. These receptors were collected from a female donor with Graves disease.

This clonotype was detected ten times or more. This chain uses TRBV3-1 with TRBJ2-5; possibly TRBD2 for D (5 bases). Germline V lookup: CDR1 LGHDT, CDR2 YNNKEL (reference sequence). The length of the CDR3 is 16 residues. V lost 3 bases and J lost 5, with 19 bases in between. In nucleotides, the CDR3 is TGTGCCAGCAGCCAGTCCACCGGGATAAGAAGGGAGACCCAGTACTTC. Encoded protein: CASSQSTGIRRETQYF.

This clonotype was recorded at least ten times. This chain connects TRBV20-1 to TRBJ1-1; D is unclear. Trimming cost V 3 bases and J 1 base, with 15 bases left between them. Germline CDR1 and CDR2: DFQATT and SNEGSKA (reference sequence). The CDR3 loop spans 15 amino acids. The CDR3: CSASDARASNTEAFF. Here the CDR3 DNA reads TGCAGTGCTAGTGACGCACGGGCCTCGAACACTGAAGCTTTCTTT.

This clonotype showed up many times. The chain uses TRBV5-6 and TRBJ1-2; no clear D gene. Trimming pared 4 bases from V and 1 base from J, leaving 11 bases between. Germline CDR1 SGHDT, CDR2 YYEEEE. This CDR3 is 14 amino acids long. The CDR3 region has the DNA TGTGCCAGCAGCCTCCGAGGGCTTAACTATGGCTACACCTTC. This translates into CASSLRGLNYGYTF.

This clonotype came up many times. V is TRBV13 and J is TRBJ1-2; D is perhaps TRBD1 (6 bases). The germline CDR1 and CDR2 sequences are PRHDT and FYEKMQ (reference sequence). The CDR3 spans 13 residues. V gave up 4 bases and J gave up 8 bases, with 14 bases separating them. The CDR3 DNA sequence: TGTGCCAGCAGCTCAGGGGCAGGGAGCGGCTACACCTTC. Translated, it gives CASSSGAGSGYTF.

This clonotype came up many times. The chain couples TRBV9 to TRBJ1-1; 12 bases match TRBD1. Germline V gives CDR1 SGDLS, CDR2 YYNGEE. This CDR3 is built from 16 residues. J lost 1 base, V lost 3 bases, and 4 bases had no gene match. CDR3 bases: TGTGCCAGCAGCGAGGGACAGGGGGCCACGAACACTGAAGCTTTCTTT. It codes for CASSEGQGATNTEAFF.

The chain recombines TRBV7-2 with TRBJ2-7; 9 nucleotides match TRBD2. V lost 5 bases and J lost 2; bases outside the gene matches: 7. This CDR3 has 15 residues. Germline V lookup: CDR1 SGHTA, CDR2 FQGNSA. The CDR3: CASSLVAGVAYEQYF. Written as DNA, the CDR3 is TGTGCCAGCAGCCTTGTAGCGGGAGTAGCCTACGAGCAGTACTTC.

This clonotype was seen at least ten times. The chain is built from TRBV27 and TRBJ2-7; possibly TRBD1 for D (6 bases). This CDR3 is built from 12 residues. V dropped 6 bases and J dropped 6 bases, with 12 bases sitting between them. Per the germline V gene, CDR1 is MNHEY and CDR2 is SMNVEV (reference sequence). CDR3 sequence reads: CASSRGSGEQYF. The CDR3 DNA is TGTGCCAGCAGCAGGGGTTCAGGCGAGCAGTACTTC.

This clonotype has at least ten counts. The chain carries TRBV11-3 and TRBJ1-1; D unresolved. In germline, CDR1 is SGHNT, CDR2 YENEEA. Trimming took off 2 bases at V and 4 bases at J, with 8 bases between the two ends. The CDR3 contains 13 residues. This CDR3 is CASSLKEGTEAFF. The CDR3 nucleotides read TGTGCCAGCAGCTTAAAAGAGGGCACTGAAGCTTTCTTT.

The CDR3, as DNA: TGTGCCAGCAGTGAACACGGGGCAGGGAGGAGGAATGGCTACACCTTC. Translation: CASSEHGAGRRNGYTF. J is TRBJ1-2 and V is TRBV2; D possibly corresponds to TRBD1 (5 bases). Germline lookup yields CDR1 SNHLY and CDR2 FYNNEI. CDR3 length: 16 amino acids. V was pared by 2 bases and J by 6 bases, with 19 bases between.

As regards this clonotype: Possible read error: a much larger clone is one base away. The rearrangement links TRBV2 to TRBJ1-1; D ambiguous. Per germline, CDR1 SNHLY and CDR2 FYNNEI. V lost 8 bases to trimming and J lost 3 bases, with 7 bases between them. The CDR3 runs 11 residues. CDR3 sequence: CASYGDTEAFF. In DNA, the CDR3 is TGTGCCAGCTATGGGGACACTGAAGCTTTCTTT.

This clonotype occurred a few times. The J gene is TRBJ1-3, the V gene TRBV13; D is uncertain. V lost 3 bases to trimming and J lost 4 bases, with 7 bases between them. Germline V gives CDR1 PRHDT, CDR2 FYEKMQ (reference sequence). CDR3 length: 13 residues. CDR3 sequence (DNA): TGTGCCAGCAGCTTTGAGACAGGAAACACCATATATTTT. This gives the protein CASSFETGNTIYF.

This sequence joins TRBV27 and TRBJ2-7; 12 bases agree with TRBD2. The CDR3 is made up of 17 amino acids. J lost 2 bases, V lost 4 bases, and 9 bases had no gene match. Per germline, CDR1 MNHEY and CDR2 SMNVEV (reference sequence). This chain's CDR3 is CASSSGLAGGSAYEQYF. In nucleotides, the CDR3 is TGTGCCAGCAGTTCGGGACTAGCGGGCGGATCCGCCTACGAGCAGTACTTC.

This clonotype has ten or more counts. In DNA, the CDR3 is TGTGCCAGCAGTTACTCGAACCACAGAGGGGCAACTGGAAACACCATATATTTT. This translates into CASSYSNHRGATGNTIYF. V gene TRBV6-5 combines with J gene TRBJ1-3; a possible D gene is TRBD1 (5 bases). CDR1 and CDR2 from the germline V gene are MNHEY and SVGAGI. V was trimmed by 0 bases and J by 2 bases, leaving 17 bases between them. The CDR3 has 18 residues.

This clonotype was counted many times. This rearrangement joins TRBV20-1 to TRBJ2-7, with no clear D. The length of the CDR3 is 14 residues. Trimming left V 0 bases short and J 0 bases short, with 9 bases between. Germline loops: CDR1 DFQATT, CDR2 SNEGSKA (reference sequence). The CDR3, as DNA: TGCAGTGCTAGAGAGAGATTAAACTCCTACGAGCAGTACTTC. This gives the protein CSARERLNSYEQYF.

This clonotype has at least ten counts. V gene TRBV20-1 combines with J gene TRBJ1-1, with no clear D. V was clipped by 3 bases and J by 1 base, with 9 bases between them. The CDR3 extends over 13 amino acids. Germline V gene data show CDR1 as DFQATT and CDR2 as SNEGSKA (reference sequence). Here the CDR3 reads CSARPTGNTEAFF. The CDR3 region has the DNA TGCAGTGCTAGGCCAACGGGGAACACTGAAGCTTTCTTT.

This clonotype occurred a few times. The rearrangement uses TRBV12-3 or TRBV12-4 and TRBJ2-5, with 9 bases that match TRBD2. This CDR3 comprises 17 residues. Trimming took 6 bases from V and 4 from J; bases not matched to a gene: 15. The CDR3 sequence: CASSFSDLAGGGETQYF. CDR3 DNA: TGTGCCAGCAGCTTCTCCGATTTGGCGGGAGGGGGAGAGACCCAGTACTTC.

The J gene is TRBJ2-3, the V gene TRBV6-5; D not certain. The CDR3 covers 15 residues. Trimming shortened V by 2 bases and J by 6 bases, and 15 bases separated the two germline ends. The germline V gene has CDR1 MNHEY and CDR2 SVGAGI. CDR3 DNA sequence: TGTGCCAGCAGTTACCGGTCGGCCGTTGGGGATACGCAGTATTTT. Its translation: CASSYRSAVGDTQYF.

In its sample, this clonotype was seen many times. The chain uses TRBV6-5 and TRBJ1-1, with D tentatively TRBD1 (5 bases). In germline, CDR1 is MNHEY, CDR2 SVGAGI. The CDR3 runs to 17 residues. With 0 bases removed from V and 0 bases from J, the gap between germline ends came to 14 bases. The CDR3 sequence is CASSYSFWGRMNTEAFF. As DNA, the CDR3 is TGTGCCAGCAGTTACTCTTTTTGGGGACGTATGAACACTGAAGCTTTCTTT.

This clonotype has more than one count but fewer than ten. J is TRBJ1-2 and V is TRBV14; D uncertain. The V gene's germline CDR1 is SGHDN and CDR2 FVKESK. V lost 0 bases to trimming and J lost 8 bases, with 10 bases between them. The CDR3 is 13 residues long. The chain's CDR3 is CASSQDPLGGYTF. In nucleotides, the CDR3 is TGTGCCAGCAGCCAAGATCCCCTAGGGGGCTACACCTTC.

This clonotype came up many times. V and J are TRBV2 and TRBJ2-3; 8 nucleotides line up with TRBD2. The CDR3 has 16 residues. Germline V gives CDR1 SNHLY, CDR2 FYNNEI. V gave up 0 bases and J gave up 4 bases; unmatched junction bases: 6. CDR3 residues: CASSEARRGVADTQYF. The DNA for the CDR3 is TGTGCCAGCAGTGAAGCGCGGCGGGGGGTGGCAGATACGCAGTATTTT. The whole variable domain, remainder taken from reference TRBV2 and TRBJ2-3, is EPEVTQTPSHQVTQMGQEVILRCVPISNHLYFYWYRQILGQKVEFLVSFYNNEISEKSEIFDDQFSVERPDGSNFTLKIRSTKLEDSAMYFCASSEARRGVADTQYFGPGTRLTVL.

The J gene is TRBJ2-3, the V gene TRBV5-1, with D unresolved. Trimming shortened V by 0 bases and J by 5 bases, and 13 bases separated the two germline ends. This CDR3 has 15 residues. Germline CDR1 and CDR2: SGHRS and YFSETQ. CDR3 bases: TGCGCCAGCAGCTTGGCCATCGGCCTGAAAGATACGCAGTATTTT. Encoded protein: CASSLAIGLKDTQYF.

The V call is TRBV10-3, the J call TRBJ1-3, with D unresolved. Germline lookup yields CDR1 ENHRY and CDR2 SYGVKD. The V end was cut by 4 bases, the J end by 8 bases, with 9 bases between. The CDR3 spans 12 residues. CDR3 sequence (DNA): TGTGCCATCAGTGCCTGGTGGGACACCATATATTTT. Its protein is CAISAWWDTIYF.

This clonotype appeared many times. V gene TRBV28 combines with J gene TRBJ2-7, with 9 nucleotides matching TRBD1. The CDR3 runs 15 residues. CDR1 and CDR2 from the germline V gene are MDHEN and SYDVKM. V shed 2 bases and J 2 bases; nucleotides not matched to a gene: 4. The CDR3 sequence: CASSLPGTGTYEQYF. CDR3 coding DNA: TGTGCCAGCAGTTTACCCGGGACAGGGACCTACGAGCAGTACTTC.